The source of this T cell receptor (beta chain) is a study of T cells in Graves' hyperthyroidism and ophthalmopathy. Study-level points and caveats: The majority of expanded thyroid clonotypes above 0.001 also appeared in blood. Onset of ophthalmopathy came a median roughly 6.4 months after the model predicted it.

The source material, RNA transcripts, was used to amplify TCR beta CDR3 regions. A first-round RT-PCR of the TCR CDR3 used the HTBI primer set. MiXCR, run by TCRdb on the multiplex PCR reads, gives a single entry per CDR3 protein. The table lists 250,000 to 300,000 distinct CDR3 sequences, over 12% of them singletons. The table lists this clonotype with many counts. The antigen remains unidentified. Hyperthyroidism was newly diagnosed in patients aged 18 to 65 (duration under 2 months). Clinicians diagnosed patients from clinical symptoms, serum thyroxine and TRAb, thyroid ultrasound and orbital computed tomography. The receptor was isolated from a woman aged 50 to 60 with Graves' hyperthyroidism that later progressed to Graves' ophthalmopathy. Sequencing used blood.

The CDR3 spells CASSPWTSGRAGGTDTQYF. Written as DNA, the CDR3 is TGTGCCAGCTCACCATGGACTAGCGGGAGGGCCGGAGGCACAGATACGCAGTATTTT. The genes are TRBV18 and TRBJ2-3, with 15 bases lining up with TRBD2. Per germline, CDR1 KGHSH and CDR2 LQKENI. Trimming at V came to 2 bases and at J to 1 base, leaving 7 bases not matched to a gene. There are 19 residues in the CDR3. The variable domain in full, with the rest retrieved from reference TRBV18 and TRBJ2-3, is NAGVMQNPRHLVRRRGQEARLRCSPMKGHSHVYWYRQLPEEGLKFMVYLQKENIIDESGMPKERFSAEFPKEGPSILRIQQVVRGDSAAYFCASSPWTSGRAGGTDTQYFGPGTRLTVL.